This T cell receptor (beta chain) was obtained from a study of Ad26.COV2.S vaccination and SARS-CoV-2 variants. The treatment denotes: some 19 received Ad26.COV2.S at low or high dose, single or two shots; 5 received placebo; per-sample allocation not given. Sampling occurred on day 63 after the first vaccine or placebo injection. Trimming stripped 7 bases from V and 0 bases from J, with 13 bases between. Germline V lookup: CDR1 SNHLY, CDR2 FYNNEI. The CDR3 has 14 residues. The repertoire was sequenced with immunoSEQ multiplex PCR; TCRdb's copy has only in-frame clones and lacks some. The sample yields about 390,000 clones, approximately 86% seen once.

The rearrangement uses TRBV2 and TRBJ2-7; D is perhaps TRBD2 (6 bases). The sequencing here drew on peripheral blood, taken in a trial of Ad26.COV2.S vaccine versus placebo. This sequence originates from a person aged 18-60 years who received the Ad26.COV2.S COVID-19 vaccine or a placebo. As DNA, the CDR3 is TGTGCCAGCAAGTGGGAGGCAAGCTCCTACGAGCAGTACTTC. Its translation is CASKWEASSYEQYF.